Listed here are 15 T cell receptor beta chains from one sample, sequenced in a study of molecular identifiers for immune sequencing clone quantification. One entry per CDR3 protein results from TCRdb running MiXCR on the PCR reads. The sample lists 250,000 to 350,000 distinct CDR3 sequences; 20% to 25% were seen once. Material: naive CD8+ T cells from blood, with Jurkat cell RNA spiked in. Sample subset: FACS-sorted CD8+CD4-CCR7+CD45RA+ naive T cells. These receptors originate from a human donor in good health. Some libraries in this study had Jurkat cell RNA spiked in.

On this clonotype itself: Given a much more abundant clone one base away, this may be a read error. The final CDR3 position lacks the conserved phenylalanine or tryptophan, pointing to a likely read error. The chain uses TRBV4-1 and TRBJ2-1; 9 bases align to TRBD1. After removal of 6 bases from V and 9 bases from J, the junction contained 6 bases not matched to a gene. From germline, CDR1 is MGHRA and CDR2 YSYEKL. CDR3 length: 13 residues. This CDR3 is CASRQQGAGEQFL. As DNA, the CDR3 is TGCGCCAGCAGACAACAGGGGGCGGGTGAGCAGTTCCTC.

The sample holds many counts of this clonotype. J is TRBJ2-7 and V is TRBV2; no firm D call. The V gene lost 3 bases and the J gene lost 3 bases, with 15 bases spanning the gap. The CDR3 contains 15 residues. Germline lookup yields CDR1 SNHLY and CDR2 FYNNEI. CDR3 DNA: TGTGCCAGCAGTGAGATCAGAATGTCAAGCTACGAGCAGTACTTC. Amino acids: CASSEIRMSSYEQYF. Filled out from reference TRBV2 and TRBJ2-7, the complete variable domain reads EPEVTQTPSHQVTQMGQEVILRCVPISNHLYFYWYRQILGQKVEFLVSFYNNEISEKSEIFDDQFSVERPDGSNFTLKIRSTKLEDSAMYFCASSEIRMSSYEQYFGPGTRLTVT.

Comments on this clonotype: A clone one base away is much larger, so this may be a read error. J is TRBJ2-3 and V is TRBV29-1; D is perhaps TRBD1 (6 bases). V was clipped by 5 bases and J by 3 bases, with 21 bases between them. This CDR3 spans 16 amino acids. From germline, CDR1 is SQVTM and CDR2 ANQGSEA. DNA for the CDR3: TGCAGCGTTTTCCTTGGGACATGGGGGTGGACAGATACGCAGTATTTT. This translates into CSVFLGTWGWTDTQYF.

Remarks on this clonotype: This may arise from a read error, as a much more abundant clone is one base away. This sequence joins TRBV5-1 and TRBJ1-1, with D possibly being TRBD1 (5 bases). The CDR3 extends over 15 amino acids. V was trimmed by 1 base and J by 3 bases, leaving 13 bases between them. Germline CDR1 reads SGHRS; CDR2 reads YFSETQ. The CDR3 DNA sequence: TGCGCCAGCAGCTTGTCCGGGGGGGAGTACACTGAAGCTTTCTTT. Amino acid sequence: CASSLSGGEYTEAFF. The full variable domain, rest sourced from reference TRBV5-1 and TRBJ1-1, is KAGVTQTPRYLIKTRGQQVTLSCSPISGHRSVSWYQQTPGQGLQFLFEYFSETQRNKGNFPGRFSGRQFSNSRSEMNVSTLELGDSALYLCASSLSGGEYTEAFFGQGTRLTVV.

This clonotype was seen many times. This chain joins TRBV6-5 and TRBJ2-7; no clear D. The CDR3 spans 14 residues. Trimming removed 5 bases from V and 0 bases from J, with 11 bases in between. Germline V lookup: CDR1 MNHEY, CDR2 SVGAGI. The CDR3 loop is CASSPTGLSYEQYF. The CDR3 coding sequence is TGTGCCAGCAGTCCAACGGGTCTCTCCTACGAGCAGTACTTC.

This clonotype was recorded at least ten times. The gene calls are TRBV20-1 and TRBJ2-7, with D perhaps TRBD1 (6 bases). V dropped 4 bases and J dropped 3 bases, with 13 bases sitting between them. The germline V gene has CDR1 DFQATT and CDR2 SNEGSKA (reference sequence). This CDR3 has 13 residues. Here the CDR3 DNA reads TGCAGTGCTACTACAGGGCTGAGCTACGAGCAGTACTTC. Translating gives CSATTGLSYEQYF.

Concerning this clonotype: A much larger clone lies one base from this, so it may be a read error. This rearrangement joins TRBV28 to TRBJ1-1; a possible D gene is TRBD1 (6 bases). This CDR3 has 14 amino acids. CDR1 and CDR2 from the germline V gene are MDHEN and SYDVKM. CDR3 sequence: CASREQGWNTEASF. The CDR3 DNA follows: TGTGCCAGCAGAGAACAGGGCTGGAACACTGAAGCTTCCTTT.

As regards this clonotype: It may be a read error: a sequence one base away is much more abundant. This chain joins TRBV24-1 and TRBJ1-1; D unclear. The germline V gene encodes CDR1 KGHDR and CDR2 SFDVKD. V lost 6 bases to trimming and J lost 6 bases, with 13 bases between them. The CDR3 contains 13 residues. Here the CDR3 reads CATSPGTGAEAFF. DNA for the CDR3: TGTGCCACCAGTCCCGGAACCGGGGCTGAAGCTTTCTTT.

In its sample, this clonotype was seen many times. This chain links TRBV7-2 with TRBJ2-7; 9 positions match TRBD1. This CDR3 is built from 18 residues. CDR1 and CDR2 (germline): SGHTA, FQGNSA. V shed 5 bases and J 1 base; nucleotides not matched to a gene: 15. CDR3 residues: CASSLLPGQGITSYEQYF. DNA of the CDR3: TGTGCCAGCAGCCTCCTCCCGGGACAGGGTATAACTTCCTACGAGCAGTACTTC.

Comment on this clonotype: A read error may be the cause here, since a much bigger clone is one base away. This rearrangement joins TRBV7-9 to TRBJ2-2; TRBD2 is a possible D gene (5 bases). The CDR3 consists of 15 residues. The germline V gene has CDR1 SEHNR and CDR2 FQNEAQ (reference sequence). CDR3 in DNA: TGTGCCAGCAGCTTAGCGGACGAGGGAACCGGGGAGCCGTTTTTT. Residues: CASSLADEGTGEPFF.

The chain recombines TRBV12-3 or TRBV12-4 with TRBJ2-3, with D perhaps TRBD2 (6 bases). The germline V and J ends were trimmed by 10 bases and 6 bases, with 14 bases remaining between them. This CDR3 is 12 amino acids long. The CDR3 loop is CATLAESDTQYF. The CDR3 DNA sequence: TGTGCCACCTTAGCGGAATCCGATACGCAGTATTTT.

This clonotype has at least ten counts. The chain combines TRBV7-9 with TRBJ2-5, with D tentatively TRBD1 (5 bases). This CDR3 region has 13 residues. CDR1 is SEHNR, CDR2 FQNEAQ, per germline (reference sequence). V was pared by 4 bases and J by 4 bases, with 10 bases between. The CDR3 region has the DNA TGTGCCAGCAGCTCCGCCGACAGAGAGACCCAGTACTTC. Its translation: CASSSADRETQYF.

Comments on this clonotype: A single base separates this from a much larger clone, so it may be a read error. This likely comes from a read error, as the CDR3 has no conserved phenylalanine or tryptophan at its end. The V and J genes are TRBV4-2 and TRBJ1-5; maybe TRBD1 (6 bases). This CDR3 comprises 16 residues. Germline V lookup: CDR1 LGHNA, CDR2 YNFKEQ. V was trimmed by 0 bases and J by 4 bases, leaving 13 bases between them. The CDR3 is CASSQDFTGRNQPQHL. The CDR3 DNA sequence: TGTGCCAGCAGCCAAGATTTTACAGGGAGGAATCAGCCCCAGCATCTT.

With respect to this clonotype: A much larger clone sits a single nucleotide away, making a read error possible. The chain is built from TRBV5-6 and TRBJ2-7; D is unresolved. The CDR3 length is 14 residues. Per germline, CDR1 SGHDT and CDR2 YYEEEE. DNA for the CDR3: TGTGCCAGCGGCTTTGAAGACAACCCCTACGAGCAGTACTTC. This encodes CASGFEDNPYEQYF.

Comments on this clonotype: Mismatch with germline at one junction end may stem from a read error. This chain links TRBV3-1 with TRBJ2-5, with D perhaps TRBD2 (5 bases). Germline lookup yields CDR1 LGHDT and CDR2 YNNKEL (reference sequence). The CDR3 has 13 amino acids. The CDR3 bases are TGTGCCAGCAGCCAAGGATTTGGGGAGAGCCAGTACTTC. It is translated as CASSQGFGESQYF.